The 13 T cell receptor beta chains listed next were all sequenced from one sample in a study of cytomegalovirus exposure and HLA in healthy donors. Primers included in the PCR were 60 Vbeta and 13 Jbeta primers. Assay: immunoSEQ multiplex PCR; the TCRdb copy retains only in-frame clones and omits some. The sample records about 140,000 clones, about three quarters being singletons. The sequenced sample consisted of PBMCs. The receptors come from a young woman in good health and CMV-seronegative.

This clone was recorded a few times. The chain combines TRBV19 with TRBJ2-1; D remains unclear. Trimming shortened V by 2 bases and J by 7 bases, and 6 bases separated the two germline ends. CDR1 and CDR2 from the germline V gene are LNHDA and SQIVND (reference sequence). This CDR3 comprises 12 residues. CDR3 nucleotide sequence: TGTGCCAGTAGTATAACCCTAAATGAGCAGTTCTTC. Translated: CASSITLNEQFF. Variable domain in full (rest from reference TRBV19 and TRBJ2-1): DGGITQSPKYLFRKEGQNVTLSCEQNLNHDAMYWYRQDPGQGLRLIYYSQIVNDFQKGDIAEGYSVSREKKESFPLTVTSAQKNPTAFYLCASSITLNEQFFGPGTRLTVL.

The chain is built from TRBV5-6 and TRBJ2-7; 8 bases match TRBD2. There are 14 residues in the CDR3. In germline, CDR1 is SGHDT, CDR2 YYEEEE. V dropped 6 bases and J dropped 4; count of bases not matched to a gene: 9. CDR3 protein: CASIDSGSDYEQYF. Written as DNA, the CDR3 is TGTGCCAGCATCGACAGCGGGAGTGATTACGAGCAGTACTTC.

This clone appeared a few times. At one end, the junction sequence differs from germline, possibly due to a read error. The rearrangement joins TRBV27 to TRBJ2-1, with a possible D match to TRBD2 (6 bases). The CDR3 totals 13 residues. CDR1 is MNHEY and CDR2 is SMNVEV in the germline V gene (reference sequence). The CDR3: CASSFRAGLSQFF. The CDR3 DNA is TGTGCCAGTAGTTTCAGGGCGGGACTCTCGCAGTTCTTC.

A few counts support this clone. The V and J genes are TRBV28 and TRBJ2-3, with TRBD2 matching over 10 bases. With 2 bases clipped from V and 5 bases from J, the junction kept 7 bases outside the gene matches. CDR3 length: 16 amino acids. Germline CDR1 MDHEN, CDR2 SYDVKM. The CDR3 DNA sequence: TGTGCCAGCAGTTTAAGGCCTAGCGGGAGTGTAGATACGCAGTATTTT. Encoded protein: CASSLRPSGSVDTQYF.

The CDR3 DNA is TGTGCCAGCAGCCCCAGAGGCGGGCTAGGCACCGGGGAGCTGTTTTTT. It specifies CASSPRGGLGTGELFF. The chain is built from TRBV11-2 and TRBJ2-2, with a possible D match to TRBD2 (5 bases). The CDR3 extends over 16 amino acids. Trimming pared 5 bases from V and 4 bases from J, leaving 17 bases between. Per germline, CDR1 SGHAT and CDR2 FQNNGV.

The V gene is TRBV7-2, the J gene TRBJ2-5, with 7 bases matching TRBD2. There are 16 residues in the CDR3. V lost 5 bases and J lost 4; bases outside the gene matches: 13. Per the germline V gene, CDR1 is SGHTA and CDR2 is FQGNSA. As DNA, the CDR3 is TGTGCCAGCAGCCTTGGACCTGGCGGGGGTAGAGAGACCCAGTACTTC. The encoded protein is CASSLGPGGGRETQYF.

DNA for the CDR3: TGTGCCAGCAGCTTAGGGACAGGGCCCAATTCACCCCTCCACTTT. It codes for CASSLGTGPNSPLHF. V is TRBV7-8 and J is TRBJ1-6; 8 nucleotides match TRBD1. J lost 7 bases, V lost 1 base, and 3 bases had no gene match. CDR1 is SGHVS and CDR2 is FQNEAQ in the germline V gene. The CDR3 is 15 amino acids.

The chain carries TRBV10-3 and TRBJ2-3; TRBD2 is a possible D gene (6 bases). Germline V lookup: CDR1 ENHRY, CDR2 SYGVKD. The V gene lost 6 bases and the J gene lost 5 bases, with 21 bases spanning the gap. This CDR3 comprises 16 residues. The CDR3 here is CAIRTTRTESGDTQYF. CDR3 nucleotides: TGTGCCATCAGAACGACTAGAACCGAAAGCGGAGATACGCAGTATTTT.

The V gene is TRBV30, the J gene TRBJ1-5; TRBD1 aligns across 8 bases. Per germline, CDR1 GTSNPN and CDR2 SVGIG (reference sequence). The CDR3 is 14 residues long. V lost 4 bases and J lost 1; bases outside the gene matches: 3. The CDR3 reads CAWTRTGSNQPQHF. As DNA, the CDR3 is TGTGCCTGGACCAGGACAGGGAGCAATCAGCCCCAGCATTTT.

This sequence joins TRBV19 and TRBJ1-5; no clear D gene. Trimming left V 3 bases short and J 2 bases short, with 8 bases between. The CDR3 is made up of 14 amino acids. Germline V gene data show CDR1 as LNHDA and CDR2 as SQIVND (reference sequence). The chain's CDR3 is CASSIMGGNQPQHF. The CDR3 nucleotides are TGTGCCAGTAGTATTATGGGCGGCAATCAGCCCCAGCATTTT.

The chain combines TRBV9 with TRBJ1-2, with D perhaps matching TRBD1 (5 bases). The ends were cut back, 4 bases at V and 4 bases at J, with 20 bases in the middle. CDR1 is SGDLS, CDR2 YYNGEE, per germline. The CDR3 spans 16 residues. The CDR3 DNA is TGTGCCAGCAGCCCAAGTATAGGGGCATTACTCTATGGCTACACCTTC. Translated: CASSPSIGALLYGYTF.

The CDR3 DNA reads TGTGCCAGCTCACTCTCGGTCGATCAGCCCCAGCATTTT. Translation: CASSLSVDQPQHF. The chain is built from TRBV18 and TRBJ1-5; D is unresolved. Germline V gene lookup returns CDR1 KGHSH and CDR2 LQKENI. The CDR3 runs 13 residues. V gave up 4 bases and J gave up 5 bases, with 9 bases separating them.

The chain employs TRBV28 and TRBJ1-2, with D possibly being TRBD1 (5 bases). Germline V lookup: CDR1 MDHEN, CDR2 SYDVKM. The CDR3 extends over 14 amino acids. The V end was cut by 7 bases, the J end by 3 bases, with 15 bases between. CDR3 sequence reads: CASKGTVQDYGYTF. The CDR3 region has the DNA TGTGCCAGCAAAGGGACTGTACAAGACTATGGCTACACCTTC.